This TCR beta chain was sequenced during a study of blood T cell repertoires in COVID-19. TCRdb's copy holds only in-frame clones and misses some; the assay was immunoSEQ multiplex PCR. The table records about 16,000 clones, more than 70% of them present only once. After removal of 6 bases from V and 8 bases from J, the junction contained 7 bases not matched to a gene. Germline assignment: CDR1 MNHEY and CDR2 SMNVEV (reference sequence). The CDR3 spans 14 residues. The V gene is TRBV27, the J gene TRBJ1-6; 7 bases fit TRBD1. This receptor was obtained from a human donor in a cohort sampled during active COVID-19. The sample comprised peripheral blood. CDR3 amino acids: CASSSGQVDSPLHF. In DNA form, the CDR3 reads TGTGCCAGCAGCTCCGGACAGGTGGATTCACCCCTCCACTTT.